This T cell receptor (beta chain) was recovered during a study of cytotoxic CD8 clonotypes in ibrutinib-treated CLL. Study-wide context: Partial responses numbered approximately 24 and complete responses 2; after a median about 6 years, about 14 stayed remitted and approximately twelve progressed.

A 1 in 200,000 to 1 in 1 million T cell depth was the sequencing target. The method was immunoSEQ multiplex PCR; TCRdb's version includes in-frame clones alone and lacks a portion of them. Seen here are 28,000 or so clones, approximately 60% observed once, and the top ten hold about 14%. The source of around 2 micrograms of genomic DNA for TCR beta libraries was cryopreserved PBMCs. Notes on the study in general: Baseline clonality exceeded age-matched healthy donors and tracked circulating CD8+ T-cell counts.

Between the trimmed V and J ends, which lost 0 bases and 4 bases, there was a span of 13 bases. Germline lookup yields CDR1 SGHNT and CDR2 YYREEE (reference sequence). The CDR3 sequence is 15 residues long. This clone was found once. The antigen remains unidentified. This material consisted of PBMCs, taken before ibrutinib treatment. The chain combines TRBV5-4 with TRBJ2-5, with D possibly called TRBD1 or TRBD2 (5 bases each). This receptor was obtained from a human donor with chronic lymphocytic leukemia. DNA of the CDR3: TGTGCCAGCAGCTTGGTGGGGGAGAGGGCAGAGACCCAGTACTTC. Its protein is CASSLVGERAETQYF.